Sequencing of this T cell receptor beta chain was carried out in a study of OX40 agonist ivuxolimab in advanced cancers. This CDR3 comprises 13 residues. V was clipped by 4 bases and J by 5 bases; unmatched bases: 4. Germline CDR1 SGHKS, CDR2 YYEKEE (reference sequence). The assay was immunoSEQ multiplex PCR, and TCRdb's table has in-frame clones only and misses some. Of about 60,000 clones in the sample, 86% were seen once. This sequence joins TRBV5-5 and TRBJ2-5, with 8 bases fitting TRBD2. The TCR originated in an adult with an advanced solid tumor such as melanoma, head and neck, liver or kidney cancer. Specimen: CD4+ or CD8+ T cells sorted from blood, collected in a trial of the OX40 agonist ivuxolimab. CDR3: CASSSGRGETQYF. The CDR3, as DNA: TGTGCCAGCAGCAGCGGGAGAGGGGAGACCCAGTACTTC.